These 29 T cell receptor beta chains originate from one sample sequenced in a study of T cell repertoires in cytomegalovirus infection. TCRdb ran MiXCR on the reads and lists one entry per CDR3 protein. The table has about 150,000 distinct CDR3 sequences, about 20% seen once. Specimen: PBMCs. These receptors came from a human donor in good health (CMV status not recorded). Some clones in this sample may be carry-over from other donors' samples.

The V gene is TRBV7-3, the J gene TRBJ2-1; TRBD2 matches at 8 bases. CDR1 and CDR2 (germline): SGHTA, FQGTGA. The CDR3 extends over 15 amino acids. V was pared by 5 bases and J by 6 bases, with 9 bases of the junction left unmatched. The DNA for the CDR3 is TGTGCCAGCAGCCCCGGGGGGACTAGGGTCAATGAGCAGTTCTTC. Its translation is CASSPGGTRVNEQFF.

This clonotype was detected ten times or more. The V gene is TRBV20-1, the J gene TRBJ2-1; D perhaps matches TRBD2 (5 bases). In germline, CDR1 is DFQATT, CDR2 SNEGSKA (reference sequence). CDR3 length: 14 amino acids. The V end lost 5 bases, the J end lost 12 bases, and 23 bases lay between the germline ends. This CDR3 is CSAFFGLQAEGQFF. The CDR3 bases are TGCAGTGCTTTCTTTGGGCTCCAAGCCGAGGGGCAGTTCTTC.

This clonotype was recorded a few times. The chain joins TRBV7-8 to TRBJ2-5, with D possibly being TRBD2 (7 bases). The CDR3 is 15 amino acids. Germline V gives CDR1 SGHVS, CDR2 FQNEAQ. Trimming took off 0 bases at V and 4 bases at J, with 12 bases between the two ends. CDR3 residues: CASSLAGGGRETQYF. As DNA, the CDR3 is TGTGCCAGCAGCTTAGCGGGGGGGGGGCGAGAGACCCAGTACTTC.

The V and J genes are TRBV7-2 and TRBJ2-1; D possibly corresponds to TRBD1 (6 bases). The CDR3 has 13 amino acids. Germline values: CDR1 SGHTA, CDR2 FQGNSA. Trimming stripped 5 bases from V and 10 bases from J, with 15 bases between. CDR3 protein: CASSTTQGGEQFF. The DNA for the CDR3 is TGTGCCAGCAGCACCACACAGGGCGGGGAGCAGTTCTTC.

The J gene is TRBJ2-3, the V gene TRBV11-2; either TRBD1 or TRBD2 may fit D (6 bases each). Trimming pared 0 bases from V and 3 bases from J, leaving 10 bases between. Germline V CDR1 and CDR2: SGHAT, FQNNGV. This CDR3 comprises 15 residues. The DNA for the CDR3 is TGTGCCAGCAGCTTAGAAGGAGGGGGGACAGATACGCAGTATTTT. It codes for CASSLEGGGTDTQYF. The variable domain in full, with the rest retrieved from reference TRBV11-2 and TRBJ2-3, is EAGVAQSPRYKIIEKRQSVAFWCNPISGHATLYWYQQILGQGPKLLIQFQNNGVVDDSQLPKDRFSAERLKGVDSTLKIQPAKLEDSAVYLCASSLEGGGTDTQYFGPGTRLTVL.

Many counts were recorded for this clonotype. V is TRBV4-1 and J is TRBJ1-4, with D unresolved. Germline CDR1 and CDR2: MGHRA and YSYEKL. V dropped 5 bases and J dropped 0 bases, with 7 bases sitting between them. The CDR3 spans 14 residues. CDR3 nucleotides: TGCGCCAGCAGCTCGCTTGCAACTAATGAAAAACTGTTTTTT. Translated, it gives CASSSLATNEKLFF.

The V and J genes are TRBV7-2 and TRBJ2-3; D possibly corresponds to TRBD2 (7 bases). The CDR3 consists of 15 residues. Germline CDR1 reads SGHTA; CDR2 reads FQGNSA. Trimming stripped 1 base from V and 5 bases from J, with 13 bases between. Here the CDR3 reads CASSLVGGAGDTQYF. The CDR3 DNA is TGTGCCAGCAGCTTAGTGGGGGGGGCCGGAGATACGCAGTATTTT.

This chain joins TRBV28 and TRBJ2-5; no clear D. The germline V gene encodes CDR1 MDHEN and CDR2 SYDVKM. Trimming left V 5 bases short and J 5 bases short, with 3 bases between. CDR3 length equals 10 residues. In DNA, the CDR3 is TGTGCCAGCAGTGTTGAGACCCAGTACTTC. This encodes CASSVETQYF.

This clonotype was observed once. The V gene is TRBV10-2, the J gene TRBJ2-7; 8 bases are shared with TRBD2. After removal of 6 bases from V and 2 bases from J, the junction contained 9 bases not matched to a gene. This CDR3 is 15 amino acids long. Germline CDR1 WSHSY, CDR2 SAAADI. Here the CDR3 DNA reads TGCGCCAGCAGACACAATCCGGGACTAGCCTACGAGCAGTACTTC. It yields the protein CASRHNPGLAYEQYF.

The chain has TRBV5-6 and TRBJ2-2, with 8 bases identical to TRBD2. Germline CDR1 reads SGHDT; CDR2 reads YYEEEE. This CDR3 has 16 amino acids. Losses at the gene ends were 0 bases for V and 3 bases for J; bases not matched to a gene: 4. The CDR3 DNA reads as TGTGCCAGCAGCTTGGTCGGGGGGGACGACACCGGGGAGCTGTTTTTT. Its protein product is CASSLVGGDDTGELFF.

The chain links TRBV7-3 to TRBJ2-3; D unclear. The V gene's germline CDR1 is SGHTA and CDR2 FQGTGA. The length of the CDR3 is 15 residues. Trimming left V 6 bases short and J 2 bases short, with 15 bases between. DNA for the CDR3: TGTGCCAGCAGTCGTAACGGTGCGGTCACAGATACGCAGTATTTT. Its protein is CASSRNGAVTDTQYF.

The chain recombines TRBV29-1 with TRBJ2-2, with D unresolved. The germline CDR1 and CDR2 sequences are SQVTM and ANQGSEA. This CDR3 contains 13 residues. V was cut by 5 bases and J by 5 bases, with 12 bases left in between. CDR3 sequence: CSVNSGGTGELFF. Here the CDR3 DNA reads TGCAGCGTTAATTCGGGTGGGACCGGGGAGCTGTTTTTT.

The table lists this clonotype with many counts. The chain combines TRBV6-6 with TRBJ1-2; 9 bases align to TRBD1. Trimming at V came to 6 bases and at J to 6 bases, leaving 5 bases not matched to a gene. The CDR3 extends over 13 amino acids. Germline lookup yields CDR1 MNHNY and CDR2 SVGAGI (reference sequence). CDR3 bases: TGTGCCAGCAGCAGACAGGGGGGTGATGGCTACACCTTC. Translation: CASSRQGGDGYTF.

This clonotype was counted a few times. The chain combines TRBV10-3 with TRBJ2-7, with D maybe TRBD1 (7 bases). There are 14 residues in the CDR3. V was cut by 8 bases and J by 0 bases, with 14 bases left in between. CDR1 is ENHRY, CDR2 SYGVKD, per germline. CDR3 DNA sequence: TGTGCCATCTCGGGCGGGACAGTCTCCTACGAGCAGTACTTC. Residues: CAISGGTVSYEQYF.

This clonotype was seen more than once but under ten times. This CDR3 is CASSPTGVMNTEAFF. CDR3 DNA: TGTGCCAGCTCACCAACGGGGGTCATGAACACTGAAGCTTTCTTT. The V and J genes are TRBV18 and TRBJ1-1, with a possible D match to TRBD1 (5 bases). V dropped 2 bases and J dropped 0 bases, with 10 bases sitting between them. This CDR3 comprises 15 residues. CDR1 is KGHSH and CDR2 is LQKENI in the germline V gene.

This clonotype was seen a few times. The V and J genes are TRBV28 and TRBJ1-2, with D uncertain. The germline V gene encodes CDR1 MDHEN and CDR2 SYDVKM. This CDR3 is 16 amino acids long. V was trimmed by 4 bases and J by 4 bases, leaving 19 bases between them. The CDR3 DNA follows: TGTGCCAGCAGTTCATCGACGAGTTTGGCCCCCTATGGCTACACCTTC. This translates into CASSSSTSLAPYGYTF.

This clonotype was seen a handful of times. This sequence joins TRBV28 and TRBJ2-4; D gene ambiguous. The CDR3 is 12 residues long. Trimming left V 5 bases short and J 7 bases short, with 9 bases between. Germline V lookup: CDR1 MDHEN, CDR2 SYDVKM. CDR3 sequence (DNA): TGTGCCAGCAGTCTTGGGGTCAACATTCAGTACTTC. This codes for CASSLGVNIQYF.

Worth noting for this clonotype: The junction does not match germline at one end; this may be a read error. The CDR3 protein is CASSLTKTASNIGELFF. In DNA form, the CDR3 reads TGTGCCAGCAGTTTAACTAAGACAGCATCGAACATCGGGGAGCTGTTTTTT. J is TRBJ2-2 and V is TRBV12-3 or TRBV12-4, with D maybe TRBD1 (5 bases). This CDR3 is built from 17 residues.

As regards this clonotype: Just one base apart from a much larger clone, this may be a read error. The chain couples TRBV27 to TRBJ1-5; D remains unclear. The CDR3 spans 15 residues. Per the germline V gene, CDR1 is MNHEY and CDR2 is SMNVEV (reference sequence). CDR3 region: CDSSLHYSADQPQHF. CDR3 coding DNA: TGTGACAGCAGTTTACACTACAGCGCGGATCAGCCCCAGCATTTT.

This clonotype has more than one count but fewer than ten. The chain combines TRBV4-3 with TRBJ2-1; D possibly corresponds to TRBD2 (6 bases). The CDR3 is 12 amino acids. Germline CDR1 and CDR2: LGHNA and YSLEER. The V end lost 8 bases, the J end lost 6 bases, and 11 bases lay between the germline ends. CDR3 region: CASVTRANEQFF. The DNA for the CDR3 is TGCGCCAGCGTGACTAGAGCCAATGAGCAGTTCTTC.

The CDR3 DNA reads as TGTGCCAGCAGCACAGGGGAATATAATTCACCCCTCCACTTT. Its protein product is CASSTGEYNSPLHF. The V and J genes are TRBV6-6 and TRBJ1-6, with 7 positions matching TRBD1. This CDR3 comprises 14 residues. J lost 4 bases, V lost 6 bases, and 3 bases had no gene match. CDR1 is MNHNY and CDR2 is SVGAGI in the germline V gene (reference sequence).

In DNA, the CDR3 is TGTGCCAGCATCCAGGGGTTAGCCAAAAACATTCAGTACTTC. Protein: CASIQGLAKNIQYF. The rearrangement joins TRBV2 to TRBJ2-4; maybe TRBD1 (6 bases). Trimming shortened V by 7 bases and J by 0 bases, and 10 bases separated the two germline ends. The V gene's germline CDR1 is SNHLY and CDR2 FYNNEI. This CDR3 contains 14 residues. Based on the CDR3 plus reference TRBV2 and TRBJ2-4, the full variable domain is EPEVTQTPSHQVTQMGQEVILRCVPISNHLYFYWYRQILGQKVEFLVSFYNNEISEKSEIFDDQFSVERPDGSNFTLKIRSTKLEDSAMYFCASIQGLAKNIQYFGAGTRLSVL.

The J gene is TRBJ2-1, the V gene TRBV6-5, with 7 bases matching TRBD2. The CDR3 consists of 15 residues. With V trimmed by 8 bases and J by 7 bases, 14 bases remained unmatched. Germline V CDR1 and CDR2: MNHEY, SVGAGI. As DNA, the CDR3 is TGTGCCAGCGGACCCCTCGCGGGAGAGGCTAATGAGCAGTTCTTC. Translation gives CASGPLAGEANEQFF.

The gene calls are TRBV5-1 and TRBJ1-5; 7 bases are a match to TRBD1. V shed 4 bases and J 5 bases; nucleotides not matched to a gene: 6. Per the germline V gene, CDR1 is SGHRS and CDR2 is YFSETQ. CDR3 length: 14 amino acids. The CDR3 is CASSTQGGDQPQHF. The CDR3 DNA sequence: TGCGCCAGCAGCACCCAGGGGGGGGATCAGCCCCAGCATTTT.

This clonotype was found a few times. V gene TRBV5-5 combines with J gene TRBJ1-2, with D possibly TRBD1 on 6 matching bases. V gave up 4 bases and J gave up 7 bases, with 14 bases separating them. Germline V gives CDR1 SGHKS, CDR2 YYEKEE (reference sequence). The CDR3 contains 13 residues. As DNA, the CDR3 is TGTGCCAGCAGCCTAGGGGACAACCGTGGCTACACCTTC. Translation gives CASSLGDNRGYTF.

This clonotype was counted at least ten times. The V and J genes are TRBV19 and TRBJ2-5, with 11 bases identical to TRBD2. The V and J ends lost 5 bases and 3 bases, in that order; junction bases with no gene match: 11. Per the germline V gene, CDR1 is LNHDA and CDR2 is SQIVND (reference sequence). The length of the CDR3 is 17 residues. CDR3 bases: TGTGCCAGTAGTCCTCGACTAGCGGGATTTCCGGAAGAGACCCAGTACTTC. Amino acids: CASSPRLAGFPEETQYF.

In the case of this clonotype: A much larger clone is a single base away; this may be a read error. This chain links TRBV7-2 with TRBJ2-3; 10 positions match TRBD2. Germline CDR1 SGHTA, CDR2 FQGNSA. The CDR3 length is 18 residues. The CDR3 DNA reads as TGTGCCAACAGCTTAGCGGTTTGGGAGCGGGGGGGCCGAGATACGCAGTATTTT. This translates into CANSLAVWERGGRDTQYF.

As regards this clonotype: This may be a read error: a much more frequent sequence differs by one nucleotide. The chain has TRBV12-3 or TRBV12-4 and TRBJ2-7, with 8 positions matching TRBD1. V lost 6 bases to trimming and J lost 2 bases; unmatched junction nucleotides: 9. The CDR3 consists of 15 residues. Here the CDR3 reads CASRQTRTGTYEQYF. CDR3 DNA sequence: TGTGCCAGCAGACAAACCAGGACAGGGACCTACGAGCAGTACTTC.

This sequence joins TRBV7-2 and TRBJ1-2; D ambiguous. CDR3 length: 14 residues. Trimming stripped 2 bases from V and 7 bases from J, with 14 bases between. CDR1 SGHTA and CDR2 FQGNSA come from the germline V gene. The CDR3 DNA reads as TGTGCCAGCAGCTTATGGAGCGAGCGTCCTGGCTACACCTTC. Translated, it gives CASSLWSERPGYTF.